This is a list of T cell receptor beta chains from one sample in a study of CXCR3-negative and CXCR3-positive naive CD8 T cells. TCRdb derives one entry per CDR3 protein from the 5' RACE reads, leaving out DNA. This table holds some 120,000 distinct CDR3 sequences. The sample taken for sequencing was naive CXCR3+ CD8+ T cells from blood. These receptors originate from a human donor in good health. Some clones in this sample may be carry-over from other donors' samples. Each CDR3 is given with its conserved first and last residue. The order of the fields is V gene, J gene, CDR3 protein.

V: TRBV7-9; J: TRBJ2-3; CDR3: CASSLGWREQYF
V: TRBV18; J: TRBJ1-1; CDR3: CASSPGHTEAFF
V: TRBV5-6; J: TRBJ1-2; CDR3: CASSVDRDNYGYTF
V: TRBV27; J: TRBJ1-5; CDR3: CASSLLAGGNQPQHF
V: TRBV23-1; J: TRBJ2-7; CDR3: CASSQSGRVGLSSYEQYF
V: TRBV11-2; J: TRBJ2-1; CDR3: CASSSSGEQFF
V: TRBV11-2; J: TRBJ2-1; CDR3: CASSPGGDLYNEQFF
V: TRBV12-3/TRBV12-4; J: TRBJ2-7; CDR3: CASSLTSGRAYPYEQYF
V: TRBV4-1; J: TRBJ2-7; CDR3: CASSPGEGYEQYF
V: TRBV29-1; J: TRBJ2-7; CDR3: CSVEGAGTSYEQYF
V: TRBV28; J: TRBJ2-1; CDR3: CASTLLAGGDNEQFF
V: TRBV6-2/TRBV6-3; J: TRBJ1-1; CDR3: CASSPLLTGNTEAFF